This T cell receptor (beta chain) came from a study of T cell responses to AZD1222 COVID-19 vaccine. Regarding this clone: Its specificity is not known.

General study findings and limits: Targets within unmutated variant regions were reportedly found for nearly half of spike-specific TCRs. Repertoires were obtained solely post-peak T cell response.

Germline V CDR1 and CDR2: MDHEN, SYDVKM. V was trimmed by 2 bases and J by 2 bases, leaving 1 base between them. CDR3 size: 13 residues. Libraries were prepared by immunoSEQ multiplex PCR; TCRdb keeps only in-frame clonotypes and omits some of them. The sample lists 99,000 or so clones, around 87% seen once, with around 2.3% in the top ten. Sequenced here: peripheral blood, sampled on day 0 of AZD1222 vaccination. This chain joins TRBV28 and TRBJ2-6, with unresolved D. The sequence came from an adult in good health. CDR3 sequence reads: CASSLAGANVLTF. The CDR3 region has the DNA TGTGCCAGCAGTTTAGCTGGGGCCAACGTCCTGACTTTC.